The 16 T cell receptor beta chains presented below share a single source sample, sequenced in a study of PD-L1 blockade in urothelial cancer. This table comes from immunoSEQ multiplex PCR, and its TCRdb copy is limited to in-frame clones, with some not included. The sample carries about 24,000 clones, approximately 90% recorded once. The source material was PBMCs, sampled around atezolizumab (anti-PD-L1) treatment. Receptors were obtained from a man aged 45 to 65 with urothelial cancer.

This chain connects TRBV25-1 to TRBJ2-7; a possible D gene is TRBD2 (5 bases). This CDR3 region has 15 residues. The germline CDR1 and CDR2 sequences are MGHDK and SYGVNS. Trimming left V 3 bases short and J 1 base short, with 13 bases between. The DNA of the CDR3 is TGTGCCAGCAGTGACACTAGTACCCTATCCTACGAGCAGTACTTC. Translation: CASSDTSTLSYEQYF.

This clone has only one observation. The chain joins TRBV7-8 to TRBJ2-5, with D possibly matching TRBD2 (6 bases). V was trimmed by 1 base and J by 2 bases, leaving 14 bases between them. CDR1 SGHVS and CDR2 FQNEAQ come from the germline V gene. The CDR3 extends over 16 amino acids. The DNA of the CDR3 is TGTGCCAGCAGCTTAGTGGTTAGCGGCGTACAAGAGACCCAGTACTTC. Translated, it gives CASSLVVSGVQETQYF.

The chain employs TRBV6-5 and TRBJ2-5; D is perhaps TRBD2 (5 bases). Germline V gene data show CDR1 as MNHEY and CDR2 as SVGAGI. This CDR3 has 12 residues. The V end was cut by 6 bases, the J end by 5 bases, with 10 bases between. The CDR3 is CASSGMSETQYF. In DNA, the CDR3 is TGTGCCAGCAGCGGGATGTCGGAGACCCAGTACTTC.

V gene TRBV5-6 combines with J gene TRBJ1-2, with D maybe TRBD1 (6 bases). CDR1 SGHDT and CDR2 YYEEEE come from the germline V gene. This CDR3 has 14 amino acids. Trimming stripped 4 bases from V and 2 bases from J, with 12 bases between. Here the CDR3 reads CASSPPQGNYGYTF. For the CDR3, the DNA is TGTGCCAGCAGCCCCCCCCAGGGGAACTATGGCTACACCTTC.

This chain uses TRBV27 with TRBJ2-7; 14 nucleotides match TRBD2. Trimming cost V 1 base and J 4 bases; bases outside gene matches: 6. The CDR3 sequence is 17 residues long. The germline gives CDR1 MNHEY, CDR2 SMNVEV (reference sequence). This CDR3 reads CASSLYKGLAGGYEQYF. As DNA, the CDR3 is TGTGCCAGCAGTTTATATAAAGGACTAGCGGGAGGTTACGAGCAGTACTTC.

In nucleotides, the CDR3 is TGCGCCAGCAGCTTGGACAGGACTACTTACAATGAGCAGTTCTTC. This encodes CASSLDRTTYNEQFF. This sequence joins TRBV5-1 and TRBJ2-1; D is perhaps TRBD2 (6 bases). V lost 0 bases and J 4 bases, leaving 11 bases between the germline ends. The CDR3 covers 15 residues. Germline CDR1 and CDR2: SGHRS and YFSETQ.

This chain connects TRBV6-7 to TRBJ2-2; TRBD2 matches 8 bases. TRBV6-7 is an ORF for which the function is uncertain. V lost 2 bases and J lost 6; bases outside the gene matches: 11. The CDR3 has 17 amino acids. The chain's CDR3 is CASSYAVGRASSGELFF. DNA of the CDR3: TGTGCCAGCAGTTACGCTGTCGGGAGGGCCTCATCCGGGGAGCTGTTTTTT.

The rearrangement uses TRBV19 and TRBJ1-5, with 7 bases that match TRBD1. Unmatched junction bases numbered 5, after V lost 6 bases and J lost 3 bases. CDR1 is LNHDA, CDR2 SQIVND, per germline (reference sequence). The length of the CDR3 is 14 residues. This CDR3 reads CASSAGGSNQPQHF. In DNA, the CDR3 is TGTGCCAGTAGCGCAGGGGGGTCCAATCAGCCCCAGCATTTT.

V gene TRBV7-3 combines with J gene TRBJ2-6, with D tentatively TRBD2 (6 bases). The CDR3 length is 18 residues. The germline V gene encodes CDR1 SGHTA and CDR2 FQGTGA. The ends were cut back, 5 bases at V and 0 bases at J, with 17 bases in the middle. The CDR3 nucleotides are TGTGCCAGCAGCGCGCTGGGACGGGAGAGCTCTGGGGCCAACGTCCTGACTTTC. It is translated as CASSALGRESSGANVLTF.

The V gene is TRBV30, the J gene TRBJ1-2, with D possibly matching TRBD1 (6 bases). The germline V and J ends were trimmed by 1 base and 8 bases, with 11 bases remaining between them. From germline, CDR1 is GTSNPN and CDR2 SVGIG (reference sequence). There are 12 residues in the CDR3. The CDR3 here is CAWSAQGEGYTF. In DNA form, the CDR3 reads TGTGCCTGGAGTGCACAGGGAGAAGGCTACACCTTC.

This clone was seen only once. This rearrangement joins TRBV12-2 to TRBJ2-3; the table's D call of TRBD1 was not tested on the DNA. TRBV12-2 is classified as a pseudogene. The CDR3 spans 17 residues. The CDR3 loop is CASRLRIEARGTDTQYF. CDR3 sequence (DNA): TGTGCAAGTCGCTTAAGAATCGAGGCCAGGGGCACAGATACGCAGTATTTT.

The chain has TRBV29-1 and TRBJ2-7; TRBD1 might be the D (6 bases). Trimming cost V 5 bases and J 0 bases, with 17 bases left between them. The CDR3 runs 15 residues. CDR1 is SQVTM and CDR2 is ANQGSEA in the germline V gene. CDR3 residues: CSVTLLTGISYEQYF. In DNA form, the CDR3 reads TGCAGCGTTACACTCCTTACAGGGATCTCCTACGAGCAGTACTTC.

The J gene is TRBJ1-2, the V gene TRBV18, with D hard to call. Germline lookup yields CDR1 KGHSH and CDR2 LQKENI. CDR3 length: 15 amino acids. Deletions cut 0 bases from V and 3 bases from J, with 11 bases between. The CDR3 is CASSPPQHADYGYTF. The CDR3 DNA follows: TGTGCCAGCTCACCACCTCAACATGCCGACTATGGCTACACCTTC. Full variable domain (outside the CDR3, taken from reference TRBV18 and TRBJ1-2): NAGVMQNPRHLVRRRGQEARLRCSPMKGHSHVYWYRQLPEEGLKFMVYLQKENIIDESGMPKERFSAEFPKEGPSILRIQQVVRGDSAAYFCASSPPQHADYGYTFGSGTRLTVV.

V is TRBV19 and J is TRBJ2-3, with TRBD1 matching over 8 bases. Trimming took 10 bases from V and 3 from J; bases not matched to a gene: 6. The CDR3 is made up of 13 amino acids. Looked up from germline, CDR1 is LNHDA and CDR2 is SQIVND (reference sequence). CDR3 bases: TGTGCCACTGCCGGACAGGGAACAGATACGCAGTATTTT. Encoded protein: CATAGQGTDTQYF.

CDR3 amino acids: CASSYSRLQETQYF. CDR3 DNA sequence: TGTGCCAGCAGTTACTCCAGACTCCAAGAGACCCAGTACTTC. The chain combines TRBV6-5 with TRBJ2-5, with unresolved D. V was shortened by 0 bases and J by 1 base, with 6 bases between the two germline ends. This CDR3 is 14 amino acids long. CDR1 is MNHEY and CDR2 is SVGAGI in the germline V gene.

The CDR3 region is CASSPQVGRSYNEQFF. CDR3 bases: TGTGCCAGCAGCCCACAAGTTGGGAGGTCCTACAATGAGCAGTTCTTC. The chain recombines TRBV7-2 with TRBJ2-1, with a weak D call TRBD2 (6 bases). V lost 5 bases, J lost 1 base, and 15 bases lay in between. Germline V gene sequence: CDR1 SGHTA, CDR2 FQGNSA. The CDR3 length is 16 residues.